The 31 T cell receptor beta chains below come from one sample, sequenced in a study of blood T cell repertoires in COVID-19 (dated by TCRdb to 2018 to 2020). The library relied on the immunoSEQ multiplex PCR assay. TCRdb took over this immuneACCESS table, retaining in-frame rearrangements with V and J assigned. Such tables are incomplete; in checked studies, under half of the missing clones stem from an unresolved V gene, and the remainder is unexplained. This sample comprises about 60,000 clones, about 90% of them detected only once. Less than 5% of the sample belongs to the ten largest clones. The sequenced sample consisted of peripheral blood. The receptors shown here come from a man aged 55 to 70 with acute or convalescent COVID-19.

The J gene is TRBJ2-7, the V gene TRBV29-1; 7 nucleotides line up with TRBD1. Germline V lookup: CDR1 SQVTM, CDR2 ANQGSEA. The length of the CDR3 is 13 residues. V lost 7 bases to trimming and J lost 2 bases; unmatched junction nucleotides: 8. The CDR3 bases are TGCAGCGCCCGACAGGGAAGCCCCTACGAGCAGTACTTC. This encodes CSARQGSPYEQYF.

This chain joins TRBV6-1 and TRBJ1-2; D is ambiguous. CDR1 MNHNS and CDR2 SASEGT come from the germline V gene. The CDR3 covers 15 residues. Trimming pared 0 bases from V and 8 bases from J, leaving 16 bases between. CDR3 region: CASSEAPWSPAGYTF. As DNA, the CDR3 is TGTGCCAGCAGTGAAGCGCCATGGAGTCCTGCAGGCTACACCTTC.

The rearrangement uses TRBV7-3 and TRBJ1-1, with TRBD1 matching 7 bases. CDR3 size: 15 residues. With V trimmed by 4 bases and J by 5 bases, 10 bases remained unmatched. Per germline, CDR1 SGHTA and CDR2 FQGTGA. CDR3: CASSSTPGGGTEAFF. The DNA of the CDR3 is TGTGCCAGCAGCTCTACGCCAGGGGGTGGGACTGAAGCTTTCTTT.

This clone came up a few times. The V call is TRBV28, the J call TRBJ1-1, with a tentative D call TRBD1 (5 bases). This CDR3 contains 13 residues. Per germline, CDR1 MDHEN and CDR2 SYDVKM. The V gene lost 6 bases and the J gene lost 7 bases, with 15 bases spanning the gap. The CDR3 loop reads CASSKYPGFEAFF. The CDR3 bases are TGTGCCAGCAGCAAGTACCCAGGGTTTGAAGCTTTCTTT.

The chain is built from TRBV5-1 and TRBJ2-1; TRBD2 aligns across 8 bases. Per germline, CDR1 SGHRS and CDR2 YFSETQ. V lost 2 bases to trimming and J lost 8 bases; unmatched junction nucleotides: 12. This CDR3 comprises 16 residues. The DNA of the CDR3 is TGCGCCAGCAGCTTACCCCTGGAGCGGGAGTTGGATGAGCAGTTCTTC. This gives the protein CASSLPLERELDEQFF.

This CDR3 is CASRTGSLGPLHF. In DNA form, the CDR3 reads TGTGCCAGCAGGACAGGGAGCTTGGGACCCCTCCACTTT. The gene calls are TRBV11-2 and TRBJ1-6; 7 positions match TRBD1. The CDR3 has 13 residues. Germline lookup yields CDR1 SGHAT and CDR2 FQNNGV. V was pared by 6 bases and J by 12 bases, with 8 bases of the junction left unmatched.

The rearrangement joins TRBV7-8 to TRBJ2-3, with a weak D call TRBD1 (6 bases). Germline loops: CDR1 SGHVS, CDR2 FQNEAQ. This CDR3 comprises 14 residues. Trimming shortened V by 5 bases and J by 2 bases, and 11 bases separated the two germline ends. Written as DNA, the CDR3 is TGTGCCAGCAGCCCGCGGACAGCCACAGATACGCAGTATTTT. Protein product: CASSPRTATDTQYF.

This chain connects TRBV10-3 to TRBJ1-1, with TRBD1 identical over 7 bases. CDR3 size: 13 residues. Germline values: CDR1 ENHRY, CDR2 SYGVKD. V shed 7 bases and J 3 bases; nucleotides not matched to a gene: 5. The DNA for the CDR3 is TGTGCCATCAATAGGGGGCAGGACACTGAAGCTTTCTTT. Its translation is CAINRGQDTEAFF.

This clone has just one count. The chain employs TRBV7-9 and TRBJ2-3; no reliable D call. The CDR3 sequence is 14 residues long. V lost 2 bases and J lost 2, with 8 bases in between. In germline, CDR1 is SEHNR, CDR2 FQNEAQ (reference sequence). The CDR3 loop reads CASSLSQNTDTQYF. DNA of the CDR3: TGTGCCAGCAGCTTAAGTCAGAACACAGATACGCAGTATTTT.

This rearrangement joins TRBV28 to TRBJ2-7, with 10 positions matching TRBD1. V trimming: 4 bases; J trimming: 5 bases; junction bases outside the gene matches: 11. Germline CDR1 and CDR2: MDHEN and SYDVKM. The CDR3 is made up of 16 amino acids. The CDR3: CASSYGGQGGFDEQYF. As DNA, the CDR3 is TGTGCCAGCAGTTACGGAGGACAGGGGGGATTCGACGAGCAGTACTTC.

The genes are TRBV7-9 and TRBJ1-1; perhaps TRBD1 as D (6 bases). The V and J ends lost 6 bases and 5 bases respectively, with 19 bases between them. From germline, CDR1 is SEHNR and CDR2 FQNEAQ (reference sequence). The CDR3 sequence is 15 residues long. CDR3 coding DNA: TGTGCCAGCAGTGCCCGGGGGGCGGGAGGGACTGAAGCTTTCTTT. Residues: CASSARGAGGTEAFF. Full variable domain (remainder filled in from reference TRBV7-9 and TRBJ1-1): DTGVSQNPRHKITKRGQNVTFRCDPISEHNRLYWYRQTLGQGPEFLTYFQNEAQLEKSRLLSDRFSAERPKGSFSTLEIQRTEQGDSAMYLCASSARGAGGTEAFFGQGTRLTVV.

This clone was seen more than once but under ten times. The chain couples TRBV15 to TRBJ2-5; 9 nucleotides align to TRBD2. The CDR3 is 13 residues long. The germline CDR1 and CDR2 sequences are LNHNV and YYDKDF (reference sequence). V lost 7 bases to trimming and J lost 2 bases; unmatched junction nucleotides: 2. The CDR3, as DNA: TGTGCCACCACGCTAGCGGGGCAAGAGACCCAGTACTTC. This codes for CATTLAGQETQYF.

The chain has TRBV28 and TRBJ2-1; the match to TRBD2 covers 7 bases. After removal of 7 bases from V and 5 bases from J, the junction contained 8 bases not matched to a gene. The CDR3 extends over 14 amino acids. Germline V CDR1 and CDR2: MDHEN, SYDVKM. The CDR3 DNA is TGTGCCAGCATCCTGACGGGAGGCAACAATGAGCAGTTCTTC. This gives the protein CASILTGGNNEQFF. The variable domain in full, with the rest retrieved from reference TRBV28 and TRBJ2-1, is DVKVTQSSRYLVKRTGEKVFLECVQDMDHENMFWYRQDPGLGLRLIYFSYDVKMKEKGDIPEGYSVSREKKERFSLILESASTNQTSMYLCASILTGGNNEQFFGPGTRLTVL.

V is TRBV5-6 and J is TRBJ1-4; TRBD1 matches at 8 bases. Looked up from germline, CDR1 is SGHDT and CDR2 is YYEEEE. This CDR3 has 13 residues. V shed 5 bases and J 8 bases; nucleotides not matched to a gene: 5. The CDR3 sequence: CASSSGTGEKLFF. The CDR3, as DNA: TGTGCCAGCAGTTCCGGGACAGGAGAAAAACTGTTTTTT.

Concerning this clone: At one end the junction does not follow the germline gene, possibly because of a read error. The V and J genes are TRBV11-3 and TRBJ2-1; 10 bases are shared with TRBD2. Germline V lookup: CDR1 SGHNT, CDR2 YENEEA. The CDR3 consists of 15 residues. In nucleotides, the CDR3 is TGTGCCAGCAGCTTAGAACTAGCGGGATACAGTGAGCAGTTCTTC. This codes for CASSLELAGYSEQFF. Full variable domain (missing parts from reference TRBV11-3 and TRBJ2-1): EAGVVQSPRYKIIEKKQPVAFWCNPISGHNTLYWYLQNLGQGPELLIRYENEEAVDDSQLPKDRFSAERLKGVDSTLKIQPAELGDSAVYLCASSLELAGYSEQFFGPGTRLTVL.

The V gene is TRBV6-6, the J gene TRBJ2-2, with 8 nucleotides matching TRBD2. Germline CDR1 MNHNY, CDR2 SVGAGI (reference sequence). With 4 bases clipped from V and 6 bases from J, the junction kept 7 bases outside the gene matches. The CDR3 has 15 residues. CDR3 in amino acids: CASSFSSGSPGELFF. The CDR3 DNA reads TGTGCCAGCAGTTTCTCGAGCGGGAGCCCCGGGGAGCTGTTTTTT.

J is TRBJ2-5 and V is TRBV18; D is perhaps TRBD1 (6 bases). The CDR3 totals 14 residues. The germline V gene encodes CDR1 KGHSH and CDR2 LQKENI. V lost 2 bases and J 2 bases, leaving 9 bases between the germline ends. CDR3 sequence reads: CASSPRDIQETQYF. In nucleotides, the CDR3 is TGTGCCAGCTCACCAAGGGACATTCAAGAGACCCAGTACTTC.

V and J are TRBV6-5 and TRBJ1-5; 7 bases match TRBD1. The CDR3 loop spans 14 amino acids. Germline V lookup: CDR1 MNHEY, CDR2 SVGAGI. The ends lost 5 bases at V and 7 bases at J; junction bases unmatched: 8. The CDR3 region is CASSLQGIGQPQHF. The CDR3 nucleotides are TGTGCCAGCAGTCTACAGGGGATAGGCCAGCCCCAGCATTTT.

The genes are TRBV3-1 (or the pseudogene TRBV3-2) and TRBJ1-2, with D perhaps TRBD1 (6 bases). There are 12 residues in the CDR3. Between the trimmed V and J ends, which lost 3 bases and 7 bases, there was a span of 9 bases. Germline loops: CDR1 LGHDT, CDR2 YNNKEL (reference sequence). The CDR3 region has the DNA TGTGCCAGCAGCCAGGGGGCCGGTGGCTACACCTTC. This gives the protein CASSQGAGGYTF.

V and J are TRBV7-2 and TRBJ1-5; possible D gene TRBD1, 6 bases. Trimming removed 5 bases from V and 1 base from J, with 12 bases in between. The CDR3 sequence is 15 residues long. Germline CDR1 reads SGHTA; CDR2 reads FQGNSA. Here the CDR3 reads CASSLWTDSNQPQHF. The CDR3 DNA follows: TGTGCCAGCAGCCTCTGGACAGACAGCAATCAGCCCCAGCATTTT. The entire variable domain, with the rest obtained from reference TRBV7-2 and TRBJ1-5, is as follows: GAGVSQSPSNKVTEKGKDVELRCDPISGHTALYWYRQSLGQGLEFLIYFQGNSAPDKSGLPSDRFSAERTGGSVSTLTIQRTQQEDSAVYLCASSLWTDSNQPQHFGDGTRLSIL.

The genes are TRBV27 and TRBJ2-5; no clear D. The CDR3 is made up of 12 amino acids. Germline CDR1 MNHEY, CDR2 SMNVEV (reference sequence). Trimming stripped 5 bases from V and 0 bases from J, with 4 bases between. The CDR3 DNA follows: TGTGCCAGCAGTCCATACCAAGAGACCCAGTACTTC. As protein: CASSPYQETQYF.

The CDR3 DNA follows: TGTGCCAGCAGTCCCGGACAGAACACTGAAGCTTTCTTT. As protein: CASSPGQNTEAFF. The J gene is TRBJ1-1, the V gene TRBV5-4, with D maybe TRBD1 (5 bases). The CDR3 has 13 amino acids. The germline V gene has CDR1 SGHNT and CDR2 YYREEE (reference sequence). The V and J ends lost 5 bases and 1 base respectively, with 9 bases between them.

This chain links TRBV6-1 with TRBJ1-2, with TRBD1 matching 11 bases. From germline, CDR1 is MNHNS and CDR2 SASEGT. The CDR3 extends over 15 amino acids. V lost 1 base to trimming and J lost 3 bases; unmatched junction nucleotides: 1. Here the CDR3 reads CASSEGTGGYYGYTF. CDR3 nucleotide sequence: TGTGCCAGCAGTGAAGGGACAGGGGGCTACTATGGCTACACCTTC.

The rearrangement links TRBV10-1 to TRBJ1-6; no firm D call. Trimming pared 3 bases from V and 9 bases from J, leaving 9 bases between. The CDR3 loop spans 13 amino acids. Germline values: CDR1 WNHNN, CDR2 SYGVQD (reference sequence). CDR3 in DNA: TGCGCCAGCAGTGACGGTACTCGTTCACCCCTCCACTTT. It codes for CASSDGTRSPLHF.

The V gene is TRBV11-2, the J gene TRBJ1-3; 12 nucleotides match TRBD1. This CDR3 contains 17 residues. The germline gives CDR1 SGHAT, CDR2 FQNNGV. Trimming at V came to 5 bases and at J to 0 bases, leaving 5 bases not matched to a gene. The CDR3 nucleotides are TGTGCCAGCAGCCCTGGGACAGGGGGCCGCTCTGGAAACACCATATATTTT. Translated: CASSPGTGGRSGNTIYF.

The chain combines TRBV28 with TRBJ2-3, with TRBD2 identical over 9 bases. This CDR3 has 14 residues. Germline CDR1 MDHEN, CDR2 SYDVKM. V gave up 5 bases and J gave up 13 bases; unmatched junction bases: 13. The CDR3 nucleotides read TGTGCCAGCAGTCCCCCCTTGGTGGCTAGCGGGAAGTATTTT. Its protein is CASSPPLVASGKYF.

The V and J genes are TRBV28 and TRBJ2-2; D is unresolved. This CDR3 region has 15 residues. Germline-derived CDR1 and CDR2 are MDHEN and SYDVKM. V was clipped by 6 bases and J by 2 bases, with 13 bases between them. The CDR3 sequence is CASRLDRGNTGELFF. The CDR3 DNA is TGTGCCAGCAGACTCGATAGAGGTAACACCGGGGAGCTGTTTTTT. Together with reference TRBV28 and TRBJ2-2, the CDR3 gives the full variable domain: DVKVTQSSRYLVKRTGEKVFLECVQDMDHENMFWYRQDPGLGLRLIYFSYDVKMKEKGDIPEGYSVSREKKERFSLILESASTNQTSMYLCASRLDRGNTGELFFGEGSRLTVL.

V gene TRBV6-1 combines with J gene TRBJ2-1; D is ambiguous. Germline CDR1 is MNHNS and CDR2 is SASEGT. V lost 1 base, J lost 7 bases, and 8 bases lay in between. The CDR3 covers 13 residues. The CDR3 nucleotides are TGTGCCAGCAGTGAAGTCCGCCGGAATGAGCAGTTCTTC. Protein product: CASSEVRRNEQFF.

The chain recombines TRBV19 with TRBJ1-5; TRBD1 might be the D (5 bases). Germline V lookup: CDR1 LNHDA, CDR2 SQIVND (reference sequence). The V end was cut by 4 bases, the J end by 3 bases, with 13 bases between. The CDR3 is 15 residues long. CDR3 sequence reads: CASSKGRLYNQPQHF. In nucleotides, the CDR3 is TGTGCCAGTAGTAAGGGGCGGCTGTACAATCAGCCCCAGCATTTT.

This chain links TRBV2 with TRBJ1-6; 7 nucleotides line up with TRBD1. Per germline, CDR1 SNHLY and CDR2 FYNNEI. Trimming removed 7 bases from V and 7 bases from J; junction bases left unmatched: 16. There are 17 residues in the CDR3. CDR3 coding DNA: TGTGCCAGCAAAAGGAGACAATGGGACAGAGTAAATTCACCCCTCCACTTT. Protein: CASKRRQWDRVNSPLHF.

The genes are TRBV6-5 and TRBJ1-3, with D unresolved. Trimming stripped 2 bases from V and 2 bases from J, with 13 bases between. The germline V gene has CDR1 MNHEY and CDR2 SVGAGI. The CDR3 contains 16 residues. The chain's CDR3 is CASSYQSSGAGNTIYF. The CDR3 DNA sequence: TGTGCCAGCAGTTACCAATCCTCCGGGGCTGGAAACACCATATATTTT.